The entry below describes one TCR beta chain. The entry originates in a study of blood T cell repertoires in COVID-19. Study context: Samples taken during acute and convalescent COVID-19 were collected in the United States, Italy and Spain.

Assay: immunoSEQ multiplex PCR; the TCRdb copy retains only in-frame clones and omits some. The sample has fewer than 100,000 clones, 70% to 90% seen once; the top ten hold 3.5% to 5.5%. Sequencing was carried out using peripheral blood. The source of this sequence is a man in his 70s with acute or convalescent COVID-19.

This CDR3 reads CASSLGFEGSPLHF. The CDR3 DNA is TGTGCCAGCAGTTTAGGGTTTGAGGGTTCACCCCTCCACTTT. The V gene is TRBV28, the J gene TRBJ1-6; D gene unclear. The germline gives CDR1 MDHEN, CDR2 SYDVKM. The CDR3 is made up of 14 amino acids. Trimming stripped 2 bases from V and 9 bases from J, with 11 bases between.